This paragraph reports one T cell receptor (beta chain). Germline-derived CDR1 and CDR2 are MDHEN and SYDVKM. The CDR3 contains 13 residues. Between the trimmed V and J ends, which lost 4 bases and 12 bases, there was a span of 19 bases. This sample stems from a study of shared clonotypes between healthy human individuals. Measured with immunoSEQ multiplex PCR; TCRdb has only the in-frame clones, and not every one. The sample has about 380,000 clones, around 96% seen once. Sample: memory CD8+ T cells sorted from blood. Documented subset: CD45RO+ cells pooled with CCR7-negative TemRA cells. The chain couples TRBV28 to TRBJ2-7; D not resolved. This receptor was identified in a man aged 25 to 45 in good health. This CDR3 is CASSSPLDPSRYF. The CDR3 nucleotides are TGTGCCAGCAGTTCCCCACTTGACCCGTCGAGGTACTTC.